Following are 11 T cell receptor beta chains from one sample sequenced in a study of cytomegalovirus exposure and HLA in healthy donors. The PCR had 60 Vbeta and 13 Jbeta primers. The repertoire was sequenced with immunoSEQ multiplex PCR; TCRdb's copy has only in-frame clones and lacks some. The table includes 150,000 or so clones, 75% to 85% detected once. The source material was PBMCs. The source is a woman under 30 in good health and CMV-seropositive.

V usage is TRBV6-5 and J usage is TRBJ1-6; 9 bases match TRBD1. Germline assignment: CDR1 MNHEY and CDR2 SVGAGI. J lost 5 bases, V lost 5 bases, and 4 bases had no gene match. This CDR3 contains 15 residues. CDR3 sequence (DNA): TGTGCCAGCAGTATGGACAGGGGTAATAATTCACCCCTCCACTTT. It specifies CASSMDRGNNSPLHF.

The chain couples TRBV19 to TRBJ2-5, with 8 bases matching TRBD2. With 3 bases clipped from V and 5 bases from J, the junction kept 11 bases outside the gene matches. CDR3 length: 16 amino acids. Germline V gene sequence: CDR1 LNHDA, CDR2 SQIVND (reference sequence). The CDR3 DNA reads as TGTGCCAGTAGTATCGGGGGGGCGGGCGGTTGGGAGACCCAGTACTTC. This codes for CASSIGGAGGWETQYF.

Of note for this clone: Germline is not matched at one junction end, which may reflect a read error. This rearrangement joins TRBV7-9 to TRBJ2-5, with TRBD2 matching 10 bases. Germline CDR1 is SEHNR and CDR2 is FQNEAQ (reference sequence). This CDR3 has 15 residues. Here the CDR3 DNA reads TGTTCCAGCAGCCGAGGGACTAGCGAAACCGAGACCCAGTACTTC. Amino acid sequence: CSSSRGTSETETQYF.

CDR3 protein: CASSLWSDQPQHF. The CDR3 bases are TGCGCCAGCAGCTTGTGGAGCGATCAGCCCCAGCATTTT. This rearrangement joins TRBV5-1 to TRBJ1-5; D uncertain. The V gene's germline CDR1 is SGHRS and CDR2 YFSETQ. CDR3 length equals 13 residues. Trimming left V 1 base short and J 5 bases short, with 7 bases between.

The J gene is TRBJ2-2, the V gene TRBV30; D might be TRBD2 (5 bases). This CDR3 has 13 amino acids. V lost 3 bases, J lost 8 bases, and 13 bases lay in between. CDR1 is GTSNPN and CDR2 is SVGIG in the germline V gene (reference sequence). CDR3 sequence reads: CAWRDRGAGELFF. CDR3 in DNA: TGTGCCTGGAGGGACCGGGGTGCGGGGGAGCTGTTTTTT.

The genes are TRBV30 and TRBJ2-3; TRBD1 is a possible D gene (6 bases). From germline, CDR1 is GTSNPN and CDR2 SVGIG (reference sequence). The CDR3 spans 16 residues. Trimming took off 6 bases at V and 3 bases at J, with 22 bases between the two ends. The CDR3 region is CACNREMAYRTDTQYF. CDR3 DNA: TGTGCCTGCAACAGGGAGATGGCCTATCGGACAGATACGCAGTATTTT.

This clone was seen only a few times. The chain recombines TRBV6-1 with TRBJ1-5; D is perhaps TRBD1 (5 bases). CDR3 length: 13 amino acids. The V end was cut by 5 bases, the J end by 9 bases, with 14 bases between. From germline, CDR1 is MNHNS and CDR2 SASEGT. The CDR3 region has the DNA TGTGCCAGCAGTCGGGCCACCGGGGGGCCCCAGCATTTT. Its protein product is CASSRATGGPQHF.

The V and J genes are TRBV2 and TRBJ2-7, with 10 bases aligning to TRBD2. The trim removed 2 bases at V and 0 bases at J, leaving 7 bases unmatched. The germline V gene encodes CDR1 SNHLY and CDR2 FYNNEI. The length of the CDR3 is 17 residues. CDR3 in amino acids: CASSELFGTSASYEQYF. Here the CDR3 DNA reads TGTGCCAGCAGTGAACTTTTTGGGACTAGCGCCTCCTACGAGCAGTACTTC.

Here the CDR3 reads CASSEGQSYYEQYF. CDR3 bases: TGTGCCAGCAGTGAGGGACAGTCCTACTACGAGCAGTACTTC. This chain connects TRBV25-1 to TRBJ2-7, with 7 bases that match TRBD1. This CDR3 comprises 14 residues. Germline V lookup: CDR1 MGHDK, CDR2 SYGVNS. The V segment lost 3 bases and the J segment 3 bases; nucleotides outside the gene matches: 5.

This clone was counted a few times. CDR3 sequence reads: CASSPPGQGSYEQYF. The CDR3 nucleotides are TGTGCCAGCTCACCCCCTGGGCAGGGCTCCTACGAGCAGTACTTC. This chain connects TRBV18 to TRBJ2-7, with D perhaps matching TRBD1 (5 bases). This CDR3 has 15 amino acids. CDR1 and CDR2 (germline): KGHSH, LQKENI. V gave up 3 bases and J gave up 0 bases, with 12 bases separating them.

This clone was seen only once. The V call is TRBV6-6, the J call TRBJ1-1, with TRBD1 identical over 7 bases. Germline V gene lookup returns CDR1 MNHNY and CDR2 SVGAGI (reference sequence). CDR3 size: 14 residues. V shed 5 bases, J shed 8 bases, and the junction held 11 bases outside the gene matches. The CDR3 is CASSASTGVREAFF. DNA of the CDR3: TGTGCCAGCAGTGCCTCAACAGGGGTAAGGGAAGCTTTCTTT.